This note documents a single T cell receptor (beta chain) sequence. These data come from a study of blood T cell repertoires in COVID-19. Study context: Acute and convalescent COVID-19 samples came from the United States, Italy and Spain. T cells, B-cell-depleted T cells, or PBMCs provided the cDNA or gDNA that served as material.

Germline-derived CDR1 and CDR2 are SGHDT and YYEEEE. Deletions cut 1 base from V and 5 bases from J, with 18 bases between. The CDR3 spans 16 residues. Study processing details: Cell counts per sample came from amplifying reference gene primers. This table comes from immunoSEQ multiplex PCR, and its TCRdb copy is limited to in-frame clones, with some not included. The V and J calls and clone size are taken from that table; D and trimming were inferred from the DNA. The sample holds about 74,000 clones, approximately 85% seen once. The sequencing input was peripheral blood. The chain has TRBV5-6 and TRBJ2-5, with a possible D match to TRBD2 (7 bases). The source is a man aged 45-65 years with acute or convalescent COVID-19. The CDR3: CASSLFGGPEFETQYF. In DNA, the CDR3 is TGTGCCAGCAGCTTGTTCGGGGGGCCGGAATTCGAGACCCAGTACTTC.